The 5 T cell receptor beta chains below come from one sample, sequenced in a study of blood T cell repertoires in COVID-19. Profiled with immunoSEQ multiplex PCR; TCRdb holds only in-frame clones, not every one. The sample includes approximately 150,000 clones, 87% of them seen just once. The sequencing sample was made of PBMCs or T cells enriched from blood (not recorded which). The receptors were sampled from a man aged 55-75 years who had recovered from COVID-19.

The V and J genes are TRBV28 and TRBJ2-7; TRBD1 aligns across 9 bases. Trimming took 7 bases from V and 4 from J; bases not matched to a gene: 11. The CDR3 is 15 amino acids. Germline V CDR1 and CDR2: MDHEN, SYDVKM. The chain's CDR3 is CASNFRGTGKYEQYF. The CDR3 DNA reads TGTGCCAGCAACTTTCGCGGGACAGGGAAATACGAGCAGTACTTC.

This sequence joins TRBV6-4 and TRBJ1-3; no reliable D call. CDR3 length: 17 amino acids. Trimming cost V 3 bases and J 4 bases, with 19 bases left between them. CDR1 MRHNA and CDR2 SNTAGT come from the germline V gene. The CDR3 DNA sequence: TGTGCCAGCAGTGATTGCCATAACCCCGAGGTCGGAAACACCATATATTTT. This gives the protein CASSDCHNPEVGNTIYF.

The J gene is TRBJ2-3, the V gene TRBV19; D perhaps matches TRBD2 (6 bases). Per germline, CDR1 LNHDA and CDR2 SQIVND (reference sequence). Trimming cost V 10 bases and J 4 bases, with 15 bases left between them. The CDR3 runs 13 residues. This chain's CDR3 is CATLGGDSDTQYF. Written as DNA, the CDR3 is TGTGCCACCTTGGGCGGGGACTCAGATACGCAGTATTTT.

The chain links TRBV5-4 to TRBJ1-6; no clear D gene. CDR3 length: 14 residues. V lost 3 bases to trimming and J lost 6 bases, with 10 bases between them. Germline assignment: CDR1 SGHNT and CDR2 YYREEE (reference sequence). The CDR3 loop reads CASSSNGVNSPLHF. CDR3 bases: TGTGCCAGCAGCTCTAACGGGGTTAATTCACCCCTCCACTTT.

The chain has TRBV4-1 and TRBJ1-5; no reliable D call. Germline V CDR1 and CDR2: MGHRA, YSYEKL. The length of the CDR3 is 15 residues. V lost 10 bases and J 3 bases, leaving 19 bases between the germline ends. The CDR3 bases are TGCGCCACCTCAGCCCAGGCCGGAAACAATCAGCCCCAGCATTTT. The encoded protein is CATSAQAGNNQPQHF.